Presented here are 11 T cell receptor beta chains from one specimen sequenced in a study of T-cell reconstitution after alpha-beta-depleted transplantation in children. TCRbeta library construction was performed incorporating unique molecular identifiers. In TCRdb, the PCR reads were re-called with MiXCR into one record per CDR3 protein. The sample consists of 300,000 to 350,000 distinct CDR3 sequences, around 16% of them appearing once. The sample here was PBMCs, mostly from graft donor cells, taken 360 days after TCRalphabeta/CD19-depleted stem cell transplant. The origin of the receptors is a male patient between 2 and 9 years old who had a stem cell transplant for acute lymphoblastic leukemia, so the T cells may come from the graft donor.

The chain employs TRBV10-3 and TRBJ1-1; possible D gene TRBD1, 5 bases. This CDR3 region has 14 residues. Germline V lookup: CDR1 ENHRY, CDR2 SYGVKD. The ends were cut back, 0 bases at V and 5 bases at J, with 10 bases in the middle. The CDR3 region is CAISESGGETEAFF. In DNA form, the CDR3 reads TGTGCCATCAGTGAGTCCGGGGGAGAAACTGAAGCTTTCTTT.

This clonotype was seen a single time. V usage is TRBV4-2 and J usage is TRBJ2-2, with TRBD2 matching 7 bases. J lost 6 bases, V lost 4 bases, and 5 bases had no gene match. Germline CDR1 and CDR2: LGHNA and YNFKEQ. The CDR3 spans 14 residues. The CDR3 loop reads CASSRGLVAGELFF. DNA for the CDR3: TGTGCCAGCAGCCGAGGACTAGTTGCCGGGGAGCTGTTTTTT.

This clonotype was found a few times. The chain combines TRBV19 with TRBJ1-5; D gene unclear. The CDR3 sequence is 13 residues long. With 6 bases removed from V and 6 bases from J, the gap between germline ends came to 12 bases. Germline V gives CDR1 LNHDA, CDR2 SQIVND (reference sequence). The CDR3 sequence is CASRVGSGQPQHF. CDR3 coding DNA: TGTGCCAGTAGAGTTGGGTCGGGTCAGCCCCAGCATTTT. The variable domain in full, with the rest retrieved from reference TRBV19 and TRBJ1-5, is DGGITQSPKYLFRKEGQNVTLSCEQNLNHDAMYWYRQDPGQGLRLIYYSQIVNDFQKGDIAEGYSVSREKKESFPLTVTSAQKNPTAFYLCASRVGSGQPQHFGDGTRLSIL.

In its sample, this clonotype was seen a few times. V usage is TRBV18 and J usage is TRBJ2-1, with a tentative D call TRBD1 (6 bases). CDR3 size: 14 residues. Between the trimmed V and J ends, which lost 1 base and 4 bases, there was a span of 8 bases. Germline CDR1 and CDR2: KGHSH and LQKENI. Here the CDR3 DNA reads TGTGCCAGCTCACCACGGGACACTTACAATGAGCAGTTCTTC. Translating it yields CASSPRDTYNEQFF. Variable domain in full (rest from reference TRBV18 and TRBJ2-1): NAGVMQNPRHLVRRRGQEARLRCSPMKGHSHVYWYRQLPEEGLKFMVYLQKENIIDESGMPKERFSAEFPKEGPSILRIQQVVRGDSAAYFCASSPRDTYNEQFFGPGTRLTVL.

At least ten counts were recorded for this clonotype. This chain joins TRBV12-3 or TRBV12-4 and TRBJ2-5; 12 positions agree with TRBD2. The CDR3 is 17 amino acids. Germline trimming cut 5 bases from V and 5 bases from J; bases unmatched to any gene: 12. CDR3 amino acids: CASSHFLTSGRKETQYF. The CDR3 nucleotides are TGTGCCAGCAGTCACTTTTTGACTAGCGGGAGAAAGGAGACCCAGTACTTC.

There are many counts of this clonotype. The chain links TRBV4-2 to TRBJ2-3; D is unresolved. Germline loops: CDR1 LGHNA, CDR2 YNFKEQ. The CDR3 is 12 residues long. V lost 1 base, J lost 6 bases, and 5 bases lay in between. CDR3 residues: CASSQGRDTQYF. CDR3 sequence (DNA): TGTGCCAGCAGCCAAGGGCGGGATACGCAGTATTTT.

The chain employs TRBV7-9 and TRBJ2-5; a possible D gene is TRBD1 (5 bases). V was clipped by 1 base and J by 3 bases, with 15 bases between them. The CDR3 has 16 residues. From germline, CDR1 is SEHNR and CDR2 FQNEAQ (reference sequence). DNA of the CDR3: TGTGCCAGCAGCTTAGAGGTGGCAGGGAACAAAGAGACCCAGTACTTC. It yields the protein CASSLEVAGNKETQYF.

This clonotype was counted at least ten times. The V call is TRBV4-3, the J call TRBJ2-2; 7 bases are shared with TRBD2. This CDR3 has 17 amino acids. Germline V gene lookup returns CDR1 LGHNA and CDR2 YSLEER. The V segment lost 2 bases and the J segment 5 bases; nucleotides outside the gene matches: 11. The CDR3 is CASSQTGPWGGTGELFF. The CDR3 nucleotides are TGCGCCAGCAGCCAAACAGGTCCCTGGGGAGGGACCGGGGAGCTGTTTTTT.

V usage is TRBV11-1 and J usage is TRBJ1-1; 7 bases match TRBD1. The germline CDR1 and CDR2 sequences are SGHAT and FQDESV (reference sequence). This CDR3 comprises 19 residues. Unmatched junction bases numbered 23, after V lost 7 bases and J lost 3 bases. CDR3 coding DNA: TGTGCCAGCAACCCGATGCCGGGACAGACTATCTTGGGGGACACTGAAGCTTTCTTT. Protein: CASNPMPGQTILGDTEAFF.

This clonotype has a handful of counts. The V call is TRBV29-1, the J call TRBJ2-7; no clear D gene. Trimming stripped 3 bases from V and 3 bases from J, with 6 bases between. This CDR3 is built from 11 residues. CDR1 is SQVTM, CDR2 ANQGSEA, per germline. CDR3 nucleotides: TGCAGCGTTGAGGGCAGCTACGAGCAGTACTTC. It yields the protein CSVEGSYEQYF.

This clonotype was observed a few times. CDR3 amino acids: CSVVGGKYEQYF. The DNA for the CDR3 is TGCAGCGTTGTGGGGGGAAAGTACGAGCAGTACTTC. This sequence joins TRBV29-1 and TRBJ2-7; D is possibly TRBD2 (6 bases). This CDR3 is 12 amino acids long. V dropped 4 bases and J dropped 4 bases, with 11 bases sitting between them. Germline CDR1 reads SQVTM; CDR2 reads ANQGSEA.